What follows describes a single TCR beta chain. The antigen is undetermined. Of the isolated RNA, all was reverse transcribed, and so the sequenced material was expressed TCRB transcripts. TCRdb's table, derived via immunoSEQ multiplex PCR, lists solely in-frame clones and lacks some. The sample carries approximately 150,000 clones, roughly an eighth recorded once. This sample was taken from a study of beta chain features in type 1 diabetes. This CDR3 spans 14 amino acids. The germline CDR1 and CDR2 sequences are MGHRA and YSYEKL. With 0 bases removed from V and 7 bases from J, the gap between germline ends came to 10 bases. Study results and caveats: Researchers report that Type 1 diabetes patients had moderately but significantly shorter TCRB CDR3s across all four CD4+ subsets.

The sequenced material came from central memory CD4+ T cells from blood. This rearrangement joins TRBV4-1 to TRBJ2-4, with D perhaps TRBD1 (6 bases). This receptor was obtained from a man younger than 35 with type 1 diabetes. The CDR3 DNA is TGCGCCAGCAGCCAAGATGAGGGGGTCAACATTCAGTACTTC. Translated: CASSQDEGVNIQYF.